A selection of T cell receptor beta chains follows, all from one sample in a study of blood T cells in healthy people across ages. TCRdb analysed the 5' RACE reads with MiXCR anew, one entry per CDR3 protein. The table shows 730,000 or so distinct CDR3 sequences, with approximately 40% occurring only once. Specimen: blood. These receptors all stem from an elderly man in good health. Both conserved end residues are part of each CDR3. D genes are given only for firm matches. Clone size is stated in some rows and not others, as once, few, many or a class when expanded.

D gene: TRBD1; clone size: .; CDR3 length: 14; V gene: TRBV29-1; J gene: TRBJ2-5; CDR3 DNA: TGCAGCGCCGCAGGGGGTGGGGTGGAGGAGACCCAGTACTTC; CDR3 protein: CSAAGGGVEETQYF
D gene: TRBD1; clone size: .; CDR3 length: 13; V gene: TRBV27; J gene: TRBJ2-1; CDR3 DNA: TGTGCCAGCAGCCCGGACAGGGCAGATGAGCAGTTCTTC; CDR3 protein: CASSPDRADEQFF
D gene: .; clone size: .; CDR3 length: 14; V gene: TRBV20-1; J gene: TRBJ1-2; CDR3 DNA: TGCAGTGCTAGTGCCGCCGGGCCTAACTATGGCTACACCTTC; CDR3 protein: CSASAAGPNYGYTF
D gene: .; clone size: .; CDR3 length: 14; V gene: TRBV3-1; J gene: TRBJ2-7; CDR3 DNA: TGTGCCAGCAGCCCCCGGACCCAGACTTCCGAGCAGTACTTC; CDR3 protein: CASSPRTQTSEQYF
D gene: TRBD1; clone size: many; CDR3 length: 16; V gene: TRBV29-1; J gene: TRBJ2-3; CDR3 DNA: TGCAGCGTTGTCCCCTCGACAGGGGGTACTACAGATACGCAGTATTTT; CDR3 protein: CSVVPSTGGTTDTQYF
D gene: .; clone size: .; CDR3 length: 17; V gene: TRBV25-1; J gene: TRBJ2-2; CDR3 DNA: TGTGCCAGCAGTGAATATAAGTGGACAGCGAACACCGGGGAGCTGTTTTTT; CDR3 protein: CASSEYKWTANTGELFF
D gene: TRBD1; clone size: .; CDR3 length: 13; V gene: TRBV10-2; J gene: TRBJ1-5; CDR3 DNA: TGCGCCAGCAGGGAGGGGGCGCGGCAGCCCCAGCATTTT; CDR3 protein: CASREGARQPQHF
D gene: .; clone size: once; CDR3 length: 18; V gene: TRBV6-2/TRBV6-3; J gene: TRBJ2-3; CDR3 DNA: TGTGCCAGCAGTTACCCCCCGGGGGGCGCCTCTAGCACAGATACGCAGTATTTT; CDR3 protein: CASSYPPGGASSTDTQYF
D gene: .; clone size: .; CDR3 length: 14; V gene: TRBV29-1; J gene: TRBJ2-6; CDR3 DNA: TGCAGCGTCGCAGGGGCATCTGGGGCCAACGTCCTGACTTTC; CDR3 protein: CSVAGASGANVLTF
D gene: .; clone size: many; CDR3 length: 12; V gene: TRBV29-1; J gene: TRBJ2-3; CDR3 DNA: TGCAGCGTTGAGGCTAGCGTTAATACGCAGTATTTT; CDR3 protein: CSVEASVNTQYF
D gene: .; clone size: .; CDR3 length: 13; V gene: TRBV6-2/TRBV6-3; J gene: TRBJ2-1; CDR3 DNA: TGTGCCAGCAGACCGGTCTGGGTTTATGAGCAGTTCTTC; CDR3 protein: CASRPVWVYEQFF
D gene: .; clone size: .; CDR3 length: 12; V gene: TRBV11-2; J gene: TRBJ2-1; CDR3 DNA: TGTGCCAGCAGCTTGTGGGCGGGTGAGCAGTTCTTC; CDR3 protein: CASSLWAGEQFF
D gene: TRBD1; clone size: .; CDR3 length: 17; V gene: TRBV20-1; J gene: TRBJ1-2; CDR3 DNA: TGCAGTGCCCGTGCGACACCACAGGGGCCCAAGGATTATGGCTACACCTTC; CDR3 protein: CSARATPQGPKDYGYTF
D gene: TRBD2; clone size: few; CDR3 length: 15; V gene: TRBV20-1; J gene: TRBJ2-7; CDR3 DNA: TGCAGTGCAAGGCCTAGCGGGCGGTCTCCCTACGAGCAGTACTTC; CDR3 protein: CSARPSGRSPYEQYF